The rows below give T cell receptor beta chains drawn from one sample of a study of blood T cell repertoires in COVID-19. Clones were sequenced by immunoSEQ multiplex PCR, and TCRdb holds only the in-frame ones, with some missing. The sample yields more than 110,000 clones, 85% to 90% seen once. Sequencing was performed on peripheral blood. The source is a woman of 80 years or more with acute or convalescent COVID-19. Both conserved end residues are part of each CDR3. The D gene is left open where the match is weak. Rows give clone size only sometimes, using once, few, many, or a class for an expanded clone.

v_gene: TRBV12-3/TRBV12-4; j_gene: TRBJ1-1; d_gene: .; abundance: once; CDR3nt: TGTGCCAGCAGCTTACAGGGTAACACTGAAGCTTTCTTT; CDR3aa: CASSLQGNTEAFF
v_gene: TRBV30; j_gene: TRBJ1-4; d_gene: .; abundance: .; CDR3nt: TGTGCCTGGAGTGCCTCCTACAGGGAAACTAATGAAAAACTGTTTTTT; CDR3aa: CAWSASYRETNEKLFF
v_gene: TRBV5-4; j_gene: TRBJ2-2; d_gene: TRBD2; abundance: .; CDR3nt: TGTGCCAGCAGCTTAGGAGCGGGGGGTAACACCGGGGAGCTGTTTTTT; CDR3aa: CASSLGAGGNTGELFF
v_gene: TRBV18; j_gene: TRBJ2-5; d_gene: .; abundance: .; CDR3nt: TGTGCCAGCTCTCCCGGACAGAGGGAGACCCAGTACTTC; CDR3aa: CASSPGQRETQYF
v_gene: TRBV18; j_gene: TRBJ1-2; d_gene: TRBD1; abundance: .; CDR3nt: TGTGCCAGCTCACCACAGGGGACAGGGGGCATCTATGGCTACACCTTC; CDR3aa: CASSPQGTGGIYGYTF
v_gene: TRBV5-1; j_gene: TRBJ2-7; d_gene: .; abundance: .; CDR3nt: TGCGCCAGCAGCCAGGAGGGGGGGCGGTCCGAGCAGTACTTC; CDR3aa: CASSQEGGRSEQYF
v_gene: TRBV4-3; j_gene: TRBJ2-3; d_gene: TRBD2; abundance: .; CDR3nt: TGCGCCAGCAGCCGGGAGCGGGGCCCCACAGATACGCAGTATTTT; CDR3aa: CASSRERGPTDTQYF
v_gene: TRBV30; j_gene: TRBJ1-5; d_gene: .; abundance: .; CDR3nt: TGTGCCTGGAGTGTAGCCGGGTGGGATCAGCCCCAGCATTTT; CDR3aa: CAWSVAGWDQPQHF
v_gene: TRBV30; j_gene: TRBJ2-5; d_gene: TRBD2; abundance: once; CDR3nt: TGTGCCTGGAGTCTACTAGCGGGGGGGGAGAGCCAGTACTTC; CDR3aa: CAWSLLAGGESQYF
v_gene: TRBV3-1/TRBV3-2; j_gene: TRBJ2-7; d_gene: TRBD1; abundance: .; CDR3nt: TGTGCCAGCAGCCAGACAGGGTACGAGCAGTACTTC; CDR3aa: CASSQTGYEQYF